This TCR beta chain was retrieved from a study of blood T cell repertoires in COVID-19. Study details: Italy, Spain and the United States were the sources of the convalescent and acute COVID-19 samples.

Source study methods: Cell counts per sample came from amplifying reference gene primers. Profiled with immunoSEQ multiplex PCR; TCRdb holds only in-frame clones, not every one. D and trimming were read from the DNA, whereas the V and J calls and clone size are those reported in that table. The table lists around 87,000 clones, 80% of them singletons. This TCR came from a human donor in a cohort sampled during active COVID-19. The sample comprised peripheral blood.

The CDR3 region is CASSDLGQQYGYTF. CDR3 bases: TGTGCCAGCAGCGACCTCGGACAGCAGTATGGCTACACCTTC. The gene calls are TRBV6-5 and TRBJ1-2; tentative D call: TRBD1 (6 bases). The length of the CDR3 is 14 residues. Germline values: CDR1 MNHEY, CDR2 SVGAGI. V shed 6 bases and J shed 5 bases, with 16 bases lying between them.